The clone carrying this T cell receptor beta chain appeared many times. The V gene's germline CDR1 is SGHKS and CDR2 YYEKEE (reference sequence). Between the trimmed V and J ends, which lost 0 bases and 0 bases, there was a span of 10 bases. The CDR3 is 16 residues long. MiXCR, applied by TCRdb to the RT-PCR reads, yields one record per CDR3 protein. Among about 680,000 distinct CDR3 sequences listed, around 14% were seen once. V and J are TRBV5-5 and TRBJ1-3; a weak D match, TRBD1 (5 bases). The sample taken for sequencing was memory CD4+ T cells from blood. The receptor was derived from a female donor in good health, serving as a healthy control. CDR3: CASSLAGGNSGNTIYF. CDR3 sequence (DNA): TGTGCCAGCAGCTTGGCGGGGGGGAACTCTGGAAACACCATATATTTT.